This TCR beta chain was captured by sequencing in a study of regulatory T cells in long-lasting Graves disease. Study observations and caveats: Thyroid tissue went unstudied; only peripheral blood was examined.

Time point reported: persistent/refractory GD, antithyroid drugs over 5 years with positive TRAb. The TCR library was made from RNA that had been extracted from PBMCs in TRIzol. The patients included were those that came from an endocrinology department in Xi'an, China. The authors drew about 9 milliliters of peripheral blood into EDTA tubes. CDR3 regions were amplified by Arm-PCR using iRepertoire HTBI primers to build TCR beta libraries. In the source study's methods: Identified across the samples were 50 to 70 TRBV segments and more than twelve TRBJ segments. Via MiXCR, TCRdb re-called the multiplex PCR reads, giving one row per CDR3 protein. The V and J calls and clone size are TCRdb's, not the authors'. This table has 420,000 or so distinct CDR3 sequences, roughly a quarter appearing once. Worth noting for this clonotype: Its antigen is unidentified.

This TCR was recovered from a female donor with Graves disease. Material: peripheral blood mononuclear cells (PBMCs), obtained when the disease was refractory, from a patient treated with antithyroid drugs.

The CDR3 is CSAREMGKLFF. The CDR3 DNA reads as TGCAGTGCTAGAGAGATGGGAAAACTGTTTTTT. The rearrangement joins TRBV20-1 to TRBJ1-4; the D is unclear. The V gene's germline CDR1 is DFQATT and CDR2 SNEGSKA (reference sequence). This CDR3 comprises 11 residues. V gave up 0 bases and J gave up 10 bases, with 6 bases separating them.